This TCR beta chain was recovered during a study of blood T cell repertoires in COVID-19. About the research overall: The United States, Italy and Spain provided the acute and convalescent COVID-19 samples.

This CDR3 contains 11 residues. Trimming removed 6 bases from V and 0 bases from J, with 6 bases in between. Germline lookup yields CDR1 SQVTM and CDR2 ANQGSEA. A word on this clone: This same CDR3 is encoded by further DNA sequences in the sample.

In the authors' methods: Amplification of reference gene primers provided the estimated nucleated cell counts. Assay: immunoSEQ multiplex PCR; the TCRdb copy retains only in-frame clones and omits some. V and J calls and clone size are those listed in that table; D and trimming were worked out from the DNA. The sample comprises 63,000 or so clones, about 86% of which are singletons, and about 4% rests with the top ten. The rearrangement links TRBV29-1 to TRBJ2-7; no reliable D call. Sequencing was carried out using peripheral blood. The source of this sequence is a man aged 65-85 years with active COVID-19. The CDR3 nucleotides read TGCAGCGTCGCGGACTCCTACGAGCAGTACTTC. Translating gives CSVADSYEQYF.